This T cell receptor (beta chain) was profiled in a study of post-analysis software for immune sequencing data. Findings and caveats of the study: In patients, about five TRBV segments were more frequent than in controls, with TRBV5-6, TRBV5-1 and TRBV20-1 among them.

This clonotype was detected a few times. Its target is unknown. This CDR3 is built from 13 residues. V was clipped by 8 bases and J by 4 bases; unmatched bases: 3. Germline CDR1 LGHNA, CDR2 YNFKEQ. cDNA libraries of TCR beta carried unique molecular identifiers. TCRdb re-called the PCR reads with MiXCR, one entry per CDR3 protein. The sample includes about 150,000 distinct CDR3 sequences, approximately 30% seen only once; the top ten take about 1.6%. The gene calls are TRBV4-2 and TRBJ2-2, with TRBD2 identical over 8 bases. The receptor's source is a girl between 5 and 17 years old with multiple sclerosis. Material: blood. In DNA form, the CDR3 reads TGTGCCAGCGGTCTAGCGGGCACCGGGGAGCTGTTTTTT. Amino acids: CASGLAGTGELFF.